A selection of T cell receptor beta chains follows, all from one sample in a study of identical twins. In TCRdb, the 5' RACE reads were re-called with MiXCR into one record per CDR3 protein. The data show hundreds of thousands of distinct CDR3 sequences, about 20% seen once. This sample also appeared in a second study, on T cells expressing NK-cell markers.

Material for sequencing was PBMCs. The receptor set was obtained from a woman in her late teens or twenties in good health. Each CDR3 is given with its conserved first and last residue. D genes are given only for firm matches. Part of the rows lack a size; the others show once, few, many or a class for expanded clones.

D | J | V | size | DNA | CDR3
TRBD2 | TRBJ2-4 | TRBV19 | once | TGTGCCAGTACCCCGGGGGGTTTAGCCAAAAACATTCAGTACTTC | CASTPGGLAKNIQYF
- | TRBJ2-1 | TRBV20-1 | few | TGCAGTGCCCCCGGCGGGCACAATGAGCAGTTCTTC | CSAPGGHNEQFF
- | TRBJ1-5 | TRBV5-1 | few | TGCGCCAGCAGCCCCAATGAGGGTTTTGGTCAGCCCCAGCATTTT | CASSPNEGFGQPQHF
- | TRBJ2-1 | TRBV20-1 | few | TGCAGTGCCGACGAGGCGGAAAGCTCCTACAATGAGCAGTTCTTC | CSADEAESSYNEQFF
TRBD2 | TRBJ2-2 | TRBV20-1 | - | TGCAGTGCTACAAGCGGGACCACCCAGGTGTTTTTT | CSATSGTTQVFF
- | TRBJ1-2 | TRBV5-1 | many | TGCGCCAGCAGCTTGGTCGGCGGGGGCTACACCTTC | CASSLVGGGYTF
- | TRBJ2-5 | TRBV12-3/TRBV12-4 | few | TGTGCCAGCAGTGGGGGTGGGACTCAAGAGACCCAGTACTTC | CASSGGGTQETQYF
TRBD1 | TRBJ2-7 | TRBV20-1 | - | TGCAGTGCTAGAGTCATTGGGACAGCCTCCTACGAGCAGTACTTC | CSARVIGTASYEQYF
- | TRBJ2-1 | TRBV5-1 | - | TGCGCCAGCAGCTTGGCCCCGGGTTACTACAATGAGCAGTTCTTC | CASSLAPGYYNEQFF
- | TRBJ2-1 | TRBV5-1 | many | TGCGCCAGCAGCTTGAGGTTGGCGGGGAATGAGCAGTTCTTC | CASSLRLAGNEQFF
- | TRBJ1-2 | TRBV29-1 | medium-sized | TGCAGCGTTACCGGACAGCGACCTAACTATGGCTACACCTTC | CSVTGQRPNYGYTF
TRBD2 | TRBJ2-2 | TRBV5-1 | few | TGCGCCAGCAGCTCGGGACTAGCGGGAGGAAACACCGGGGAGCTGTTTTTT | CASSSGLAGGNTGELFF
TRBD1 | TRBJ1-1 | TRBV12-3/TRBV12-4 | few | TGTGCCAGCAGGCGAGGGGACAGGGGAAACACTGAAGCTTTCTTT | CASRRGDRGNTEAFF
- | TRBJ2-2 | TRBV7-6 | - | TGTGCCAGCAGGGGACCTGGGGGGCCCGGGGAGCTGTTTTTT | CASRGPGGPGELFF
- | TRBJ2-5 | TRBV7-9 | - | TGTGCCAGCAGGATGTCGCAGGGGATCCGAGAGACCCAGTACTTC | CASRMSQGIRETQYF
TRBD2 | TRBJ2-3 | TRBV20-1 | few | TGCAGTGCTAGAGTCCCCTGGGGGACTAGCGGGGGCACAGATACGCAGTATTTT | CSARVPWGTSGGTDTQYF
TRBD2 | TRBJ2-3 | TRBV14 | - | TGTGCCAGCAGCGCCGGGACTAGCGGAAATACGCAGTATTTT | CASSAGTSGNTQYF
- | TRBJ1-5 | TRBV24-1 | - | TGTGCCACCAGTGGGAGGGAGCCCCAGCATTTT | CATSGREPQHF
- | TRBJ1-1 | TRBV6-5 | - | TGTGCCAGCAGTTACTTGCATCGGGTGACTGAAGCTTTCTTT | CASSYLHRVTEAFF
- | TRBJ2-5 | TRBV29-1 | - | TGCAGCGTTCGGGGGAAGGAGACCCAGTACTTC | CSVRGKETQYF
- | TRBJ2-7 | TRBV7-2 | - | TGTGCCAGTGGGAGGGCAGGGGCTACCTACGAGCAGTACTTC | CASGRAGATYEQYF
- | TRBJ2-7 | TRBV3-1 | - | TGTGCCACCAGCCAAGGAACTAGCACCGGTTACGAGCAGTACTTC | CATSQGTSTGYEQYF
- | TRBJ2-5 | TRBV5-1 | - | TGCGCCAGCAGCGGGCTTCTCGGGCAGACCCAGTACTTC | CASSGLLGQTQYF
- | TRBJ2-7 | TRBV4-1 | - | TGCGCCAGCAGCGGGCGGGACGGATCCTACGAGCAGTACTTC | CASSGRDGSYEQYF
- | TRBJ2-7 | TRBV20-1 | - | TGCAGTGCGGGTCTTTTCTCCTACGAGCAGTACTTC | CSAGLFSYEQYF
- | TRBJ1-4 | TRBV20-1 | few | TGCAGTGCTAGCCGGGTCCGAAATGAAAAACTGTTTTTT | CSASRVRNEKLFF
TRBD1 | TRBJ1-2 | TRBV2 | many | TGTGCCAGCAGTGAGTGGACAGGACCTAACTATGGCTACACCTTC | CASSEWTGPNYGYTF
TRBD1 | TRBJ2-3 | TRBV24-1 | - | TGTGCCACCAGTGATTTGCAAATCAATCAGGGGGCCCCAGTAGATACGCAGTATTTT | CATSDLQINQGAPVDTQYF
TRBD1 | TRBJ1-2 | TRBV12-3/TRBV12-4 | many | TGTGCCAGCAGTTTAGGACAGGGGGCGCAATGGTATGGCTACACCTTC | CASSLGQGAQWYGYTF
TRBD1 | TRBJ1-1 | TRBV6-1 | few | TGTGCCAGCAGCCCTTTGGACAGGTATGAAGCTTTCTTT | CASSPLDRYEAFF
- | TRBJ2-2 | TRBV12-3/TRBV12-4 | - | TGTGCCAGCACCCTAGGAGGGAACACCGGGGAGCTGTTTTTT | CASTLGGNTGELFF
TRBD1 | TRBJ2-7 | TRBV12-3/TRBV12-4 | few | TGTGCCAGCAGTTTAAGCGGGACAGGGGGCGACGAGCAGTACTTC | CASSLSGTGGDEQYF
- | TRBJ1-2 | TRBV12-3/TRBV12-4 | - | TGTGCCAGCAGTTTGAGCCAGCCATATGGCTACACCTTC | CASSLSQPYGYTF
- | TRBJ2-2 | TRBV9 | - | TGTGCCAGCAGCGGATCGATGGGGCCTCGGAACACCGGGGAGCTGTTTTTT | CASSGSMGPRNTGELFF
- | TRBJ1-6 | TRBV12-3/TRBV12-4 | few | TGTGCCAGCAGTTTAGTTGCTCCCAATAATTCACCCCTCCACTTT | CASSLVAPNNSPLHF
- | TRBJ1-4 | TRBV29-1 | - | TGCAGCGTTGCCGCAGCCGGGGGGATTGAAAAACTGTTTTTT | CSVAAAGGIEKLFF
- | TRBJ1-2 | TRBV4-2 | - | TGTGCCAGCAGCCAAGGTTTGGGGAATGGCTACACCTTC | CASSQGLGNGYTF
TRBD1 | TRBJ1-1 | TRBV12-3/TRBV12-4 | - | TGTGCCAGCAGTTCTGGACAGGGGGCGACAGGTGAAGCTTTCTTT | CASSSGQGATGEAFF
TRBD2 | TRBJ2-3 | TRBV20-1 | - | TGCAGTGCCTCCCCAACTAGCGGAAGCACAGATACGCAGTATTTT | CSASPTSGSTDTQYF
- | TRBJ2-7 | TRBV9 | - | TGTGCCAGCAGCGTCACGGTCCCCCCAAGCGAGCAGTACTTC | CASSVTVPPSEQYF